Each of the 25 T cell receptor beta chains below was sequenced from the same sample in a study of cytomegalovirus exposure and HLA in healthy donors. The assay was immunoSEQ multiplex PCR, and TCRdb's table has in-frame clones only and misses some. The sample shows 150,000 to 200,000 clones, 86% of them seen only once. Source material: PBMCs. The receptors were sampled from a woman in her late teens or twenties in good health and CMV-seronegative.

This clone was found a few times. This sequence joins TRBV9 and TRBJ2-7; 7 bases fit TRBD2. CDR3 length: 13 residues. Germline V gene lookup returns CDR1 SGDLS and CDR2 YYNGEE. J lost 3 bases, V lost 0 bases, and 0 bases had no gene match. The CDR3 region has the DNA TGTGCCAGCAGCGTAGGGACTAGCTACGAGCAGTACTTC. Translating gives CASSVGTSYEQYF. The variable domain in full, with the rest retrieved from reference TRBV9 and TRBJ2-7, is DSGVTQTPKHLITATGQRVTLRCSPRSGDLSVYWYQQSLDQGLQFLIQYYNGEERAKGNILERFSAQQFPDLHSELNLSSLELGDSALYFCASSVGTSYEQYFGPGTRLTVT.

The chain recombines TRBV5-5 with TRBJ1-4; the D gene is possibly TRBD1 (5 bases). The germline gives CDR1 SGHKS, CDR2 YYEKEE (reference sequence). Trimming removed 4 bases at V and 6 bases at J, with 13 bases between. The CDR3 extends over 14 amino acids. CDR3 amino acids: CASSPAGRDEKLFF. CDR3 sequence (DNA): TGTGCCAGCAGCCCAGCGGGGCGAGATGAAAAACTGTTTTTT.

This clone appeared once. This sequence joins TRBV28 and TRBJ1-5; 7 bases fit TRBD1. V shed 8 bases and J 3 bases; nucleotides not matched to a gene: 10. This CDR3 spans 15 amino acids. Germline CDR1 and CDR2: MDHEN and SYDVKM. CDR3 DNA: TGTGCCAGCGCCGGGACAGCAGTGTTCAATCAGCCCCAGCATTTT. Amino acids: CASAGTAVFNQPQHF.

CDR3 bases: TGTGCCAGTTCGATCAGGAGGGGCGGCTACGAGCAGTACTTC. Translating gives CASSIRRGGYEQYF. The V gene is TRBV19, the J gene TRBJ2-7; weak D call: TRBD2 (6 bases). The CDR3 consists of 14 residues. V was clipped by 8 bases and J by 3 bases, with 17 bases between them. Germline V lookup: CDR1 LNHDA, CDR2 SQIVND (reference sequence).

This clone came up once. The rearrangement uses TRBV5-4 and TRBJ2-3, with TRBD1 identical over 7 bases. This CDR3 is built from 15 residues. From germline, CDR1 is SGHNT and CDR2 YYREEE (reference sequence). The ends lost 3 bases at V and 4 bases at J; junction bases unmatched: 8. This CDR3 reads CASSSEGAIADTQYF. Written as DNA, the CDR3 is TGTGCCAGCAGCTCCGAGGGGGCTATAGCAGATACGCAGTATTTT.

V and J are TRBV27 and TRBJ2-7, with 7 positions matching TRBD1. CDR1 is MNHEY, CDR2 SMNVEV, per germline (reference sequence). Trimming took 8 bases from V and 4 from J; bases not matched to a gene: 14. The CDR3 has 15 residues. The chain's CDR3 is CASGYTTGFIYEQYF. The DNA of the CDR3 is TGTGCCAGCGGCTATACGACAGGGTTCATTTACGAGCAGTACTTC.

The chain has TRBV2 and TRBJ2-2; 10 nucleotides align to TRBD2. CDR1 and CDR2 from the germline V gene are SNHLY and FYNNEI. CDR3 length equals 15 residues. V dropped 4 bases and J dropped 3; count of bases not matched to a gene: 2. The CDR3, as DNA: TGTGCCAGCAGTGGGACTAGCGGTTACACCGGGGAGCTGTTTTTT. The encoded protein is CASSGTSGYTGELFF.

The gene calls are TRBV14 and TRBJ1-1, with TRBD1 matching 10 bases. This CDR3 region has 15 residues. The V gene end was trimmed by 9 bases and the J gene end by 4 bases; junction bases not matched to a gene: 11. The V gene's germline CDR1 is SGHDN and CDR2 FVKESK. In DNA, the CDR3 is TGTGCCAGTACTCCCGGGACAGGGGATGTCACTGAAGCTTTCTTT. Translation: CASTPGTGDVTEAFF.

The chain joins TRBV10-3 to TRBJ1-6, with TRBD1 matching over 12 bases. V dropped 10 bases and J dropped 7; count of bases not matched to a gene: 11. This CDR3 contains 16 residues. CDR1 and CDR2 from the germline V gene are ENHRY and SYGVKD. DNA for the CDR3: TGTGCCACCGCCGGGACAGGGGGCGCTGGGAATTCACCCCTCCACTTT. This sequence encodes CATAGTGGAGNSPLHF.

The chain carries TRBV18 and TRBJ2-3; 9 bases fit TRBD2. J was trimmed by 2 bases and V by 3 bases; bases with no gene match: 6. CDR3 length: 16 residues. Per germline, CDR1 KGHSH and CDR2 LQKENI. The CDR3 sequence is CASSPPSGVHTDTQYF. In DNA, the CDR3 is TGTGCCAGCTCACCGCCTAGCGGGGTCCACACAGATACGCAGTATTTT.

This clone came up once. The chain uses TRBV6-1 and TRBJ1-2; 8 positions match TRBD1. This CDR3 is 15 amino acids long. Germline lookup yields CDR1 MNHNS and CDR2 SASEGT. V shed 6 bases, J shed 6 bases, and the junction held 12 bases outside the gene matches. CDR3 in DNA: TGTGCCAGCAGGCAACAGGGGGGGATTGGGCATGGCTACACCTTC. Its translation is CASRQQGGIGHGYTF.

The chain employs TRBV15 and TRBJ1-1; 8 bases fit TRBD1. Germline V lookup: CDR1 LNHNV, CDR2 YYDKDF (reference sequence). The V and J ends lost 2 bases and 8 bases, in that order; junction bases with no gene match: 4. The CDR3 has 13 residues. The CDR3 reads CATSRWTGYEAFF. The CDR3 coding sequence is TGTGCCACCAGCAGATGGACAGGGTACGAAGCTTTCTTT.

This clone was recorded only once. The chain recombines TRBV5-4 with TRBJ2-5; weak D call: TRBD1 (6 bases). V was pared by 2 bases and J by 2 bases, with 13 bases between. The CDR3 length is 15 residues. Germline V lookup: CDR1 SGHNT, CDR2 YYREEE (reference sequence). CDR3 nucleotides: TGTGCCAGCAGCTTAGGGACAACCGAACAAGAGACCCAGTACTTC. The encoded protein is CASSLGTTEQETQYF.

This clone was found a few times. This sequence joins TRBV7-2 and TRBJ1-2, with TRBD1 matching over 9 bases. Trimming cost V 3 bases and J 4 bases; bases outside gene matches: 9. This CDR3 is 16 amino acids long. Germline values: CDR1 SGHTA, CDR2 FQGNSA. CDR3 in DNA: TGTGCCAGCAGCTTCCTCCCGGGACAGGGTTTCTATGGCTACACCTTC. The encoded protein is CASSFLPGQGFYGYTF.

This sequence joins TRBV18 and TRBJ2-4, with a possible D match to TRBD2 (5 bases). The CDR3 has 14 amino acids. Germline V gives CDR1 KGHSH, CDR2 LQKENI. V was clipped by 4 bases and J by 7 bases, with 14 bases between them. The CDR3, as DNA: TGTGCCAGCTCACTCGGACTTGGCCCCAACATTCAGTACTTC. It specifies CASSLGLGPNIQYF.

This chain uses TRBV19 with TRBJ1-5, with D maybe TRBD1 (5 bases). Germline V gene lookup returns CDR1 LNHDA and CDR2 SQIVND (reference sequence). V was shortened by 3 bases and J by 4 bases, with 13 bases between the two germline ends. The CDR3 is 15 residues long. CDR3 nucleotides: TGTGCCAGTAGTATGGTGCAGGGTAGAAATCAGCCCCAGCATTTT. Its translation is CASSMVQGRNQPQHF. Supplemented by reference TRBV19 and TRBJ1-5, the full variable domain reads DGGITQSPKYLFRKEGQNVTLSCEQNLNHDAMYWYRQDPGQGLRLIYYSQIVNDFQKGDIAEGYSVSREKKESFPLTVTSAQKNPTAFYLCASSMVQGRNQPQHFGDGTRLSIL.

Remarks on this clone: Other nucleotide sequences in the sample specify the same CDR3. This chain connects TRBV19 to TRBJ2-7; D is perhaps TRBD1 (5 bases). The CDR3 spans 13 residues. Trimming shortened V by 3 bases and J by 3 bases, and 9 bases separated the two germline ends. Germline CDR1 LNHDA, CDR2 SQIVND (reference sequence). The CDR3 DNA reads TGTGCCAGTAGTATGGGGCCAAGCTACGAGCAGTACTTC. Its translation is CASSMGPSYEQYF.

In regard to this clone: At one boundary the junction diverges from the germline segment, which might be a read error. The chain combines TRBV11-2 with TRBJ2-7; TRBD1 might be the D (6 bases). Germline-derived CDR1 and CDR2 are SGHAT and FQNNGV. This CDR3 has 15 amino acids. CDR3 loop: CASSLDGQNLYEQYF. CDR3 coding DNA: TGTGCCAGCAGCCTAGATGGACAGAACCTCTACGAGCAGTACTTC.

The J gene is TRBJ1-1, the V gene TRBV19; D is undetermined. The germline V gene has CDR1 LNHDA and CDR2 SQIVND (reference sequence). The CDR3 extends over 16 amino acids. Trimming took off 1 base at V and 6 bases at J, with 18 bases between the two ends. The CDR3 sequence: CASSIGRVEGGAEAFF. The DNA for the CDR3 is TGTGCCAGTAGTATAGGGCGCGTAGAGGGTGGCGCTGAAGCTTTCTTT.

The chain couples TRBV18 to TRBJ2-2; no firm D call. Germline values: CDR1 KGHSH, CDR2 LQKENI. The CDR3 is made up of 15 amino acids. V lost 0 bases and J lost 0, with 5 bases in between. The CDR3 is CASSPPSSNTGELFF. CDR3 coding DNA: TGTGCCAGCTCACCACCGAGCTCGAACACCGGGGAGCTGTTTTTT.

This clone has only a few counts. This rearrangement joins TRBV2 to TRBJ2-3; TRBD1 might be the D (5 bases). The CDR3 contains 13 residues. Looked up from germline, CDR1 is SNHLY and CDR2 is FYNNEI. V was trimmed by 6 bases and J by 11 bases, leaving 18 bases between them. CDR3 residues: CASRDTIDSMQYF. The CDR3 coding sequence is TGTGCCAGCAGGGACACTATAGACTCTATGCAGTATTTT.

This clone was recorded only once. CDR3 in amino acids: CASRLGTGNSDEQFF. CDR3 bases: TGTGCAAGTCGCTTAGGGACAGGGAATTCGGATGAGCAGTTCTTC. V is TRBV12-2 and J is TRBJ2-1; the tabulated D call, TRBD1, remains unverified against the DNA. TRBV12-2 is termed a pseudogene. CDR3 size: 15 residues.

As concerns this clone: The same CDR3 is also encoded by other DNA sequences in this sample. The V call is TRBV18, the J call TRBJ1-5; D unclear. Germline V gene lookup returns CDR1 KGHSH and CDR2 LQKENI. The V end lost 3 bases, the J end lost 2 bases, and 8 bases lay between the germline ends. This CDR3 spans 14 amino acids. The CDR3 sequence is CASSPPGGNQPQHF. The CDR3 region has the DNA TGTGCCAGCTCACCCCCCGGGGGCAATCAGCCCCAGCATTTT.

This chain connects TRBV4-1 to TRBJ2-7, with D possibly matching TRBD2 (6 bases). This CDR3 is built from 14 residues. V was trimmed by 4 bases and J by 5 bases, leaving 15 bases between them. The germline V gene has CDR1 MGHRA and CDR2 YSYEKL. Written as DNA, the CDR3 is TGCGCCAGCAGCCTGGCGGGAATCCCCAACGAGCAGTACTTC. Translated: CASSLAGIPNEQYF.

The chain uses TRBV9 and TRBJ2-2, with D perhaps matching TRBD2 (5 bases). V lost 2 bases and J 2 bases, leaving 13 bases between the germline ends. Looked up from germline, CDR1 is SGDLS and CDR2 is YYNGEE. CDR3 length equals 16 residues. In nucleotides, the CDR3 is TGTGCCAGCAGCGTTTCCGGGAAGCGTAACACCGGGGAGCTGTTTTTT. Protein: CASSVSGKRNTGELFF.